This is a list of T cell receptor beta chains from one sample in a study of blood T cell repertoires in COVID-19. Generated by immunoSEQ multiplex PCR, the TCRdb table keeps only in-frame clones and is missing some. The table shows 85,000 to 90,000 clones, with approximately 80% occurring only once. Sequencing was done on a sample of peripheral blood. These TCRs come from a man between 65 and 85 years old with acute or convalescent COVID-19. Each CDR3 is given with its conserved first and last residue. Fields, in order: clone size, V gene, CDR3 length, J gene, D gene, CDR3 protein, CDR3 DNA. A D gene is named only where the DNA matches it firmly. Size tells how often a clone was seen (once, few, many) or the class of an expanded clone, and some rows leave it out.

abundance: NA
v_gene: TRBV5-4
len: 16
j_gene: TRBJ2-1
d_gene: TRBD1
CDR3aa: CASSLGGDRGYNEQFF
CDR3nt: TGTGCCAGCAGCTTGGGGGGGGACAGGGGCTACAATGAGCAGTTCTTC

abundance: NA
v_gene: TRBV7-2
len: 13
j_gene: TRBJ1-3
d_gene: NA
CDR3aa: CASSPRAGNTIYF
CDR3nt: TGTGCCAGCAGCCCCCGCGCTGGAAACACCATATATTTT

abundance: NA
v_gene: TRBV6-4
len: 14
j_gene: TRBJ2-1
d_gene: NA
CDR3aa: CASSEGGDTMKQFF
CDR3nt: TGTGCCAGCAGTGAAGGGGGAGATACAATGAAGCAGTTCTTC

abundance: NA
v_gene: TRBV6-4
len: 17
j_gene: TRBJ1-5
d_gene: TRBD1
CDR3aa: CASSDLKGQGLNQPQHF
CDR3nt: TGTGCCAGCAGTGACCTCAAAGGACAGGGCCTCAATCAGCCCCAGCATTTT

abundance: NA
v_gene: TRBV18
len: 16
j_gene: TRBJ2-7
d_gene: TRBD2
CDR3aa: CASSPRTSGGAYEQYF
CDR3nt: TGTGCCAGCTCACCCCGGACTAGCGGGGGGGCCTACGAGCAGTACTTC

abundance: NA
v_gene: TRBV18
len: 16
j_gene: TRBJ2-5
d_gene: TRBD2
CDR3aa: CASSPGTGGLQETQYF
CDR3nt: TGTGCCAGCTCACCGGGGACGGGGGGGCTGCAAGAGACCCAGTACTTC

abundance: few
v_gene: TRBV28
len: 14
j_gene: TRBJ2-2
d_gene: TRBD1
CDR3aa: CASSSRGHTGELFF
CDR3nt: TGTGCCAGCAGCTCCAGGGGGCACACCGGGGAGCTGTTTTTT

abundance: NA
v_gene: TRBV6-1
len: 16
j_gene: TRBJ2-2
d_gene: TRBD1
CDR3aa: CASSKVGTGYTGELFF
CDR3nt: TGTGCCAGCAGTAAAGTCGGGACAGGATACACCGGGGAGCTGTTTTTT

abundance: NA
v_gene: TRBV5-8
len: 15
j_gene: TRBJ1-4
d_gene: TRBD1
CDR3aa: CASSPDRGRPGKLFF
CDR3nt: TGTGCCAGCAGCCCTGACAGGGGGCGCCCCGGAAAACTGTTTTTT

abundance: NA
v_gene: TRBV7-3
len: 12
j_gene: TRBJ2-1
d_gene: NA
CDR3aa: CASSLLGSEQFF
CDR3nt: TGTGCCAGCAGCTTATTGGGCAGTGAGCAGTTCTTC

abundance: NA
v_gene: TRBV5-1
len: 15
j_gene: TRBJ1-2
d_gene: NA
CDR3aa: CASSLWSGGIGGYTF
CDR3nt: TGCGCCAGCAGCTTGTGGTCGGGAGGGATCGGTGGCTACACCTTC

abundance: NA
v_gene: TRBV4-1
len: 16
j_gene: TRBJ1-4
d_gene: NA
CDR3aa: CASSQGGGALNEKLFF
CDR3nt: TGCGCCAGCAGCCAAGGTGGGGGGGCCTTAAATGAAAAACTGTTTTTT

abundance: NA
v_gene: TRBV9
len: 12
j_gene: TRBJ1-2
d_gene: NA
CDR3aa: CATGGGSGGYTF
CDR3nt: TGTGCCACCGGTGGAGGCAGTGGTGGCTACACCTTC

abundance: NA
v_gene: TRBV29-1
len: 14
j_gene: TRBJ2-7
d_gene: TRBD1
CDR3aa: CSVDKGRQGDEQYF
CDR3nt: TGCAGCGTTGACAAGGGGAGACAGGGAGACGAGCAGTACTTC

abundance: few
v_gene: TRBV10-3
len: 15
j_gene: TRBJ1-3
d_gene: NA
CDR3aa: CAIGGPVRSGNTIYF
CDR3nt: TGTGCCATCGGAGGGCCGGTACGCTCTGGAAACACCATATATTTT

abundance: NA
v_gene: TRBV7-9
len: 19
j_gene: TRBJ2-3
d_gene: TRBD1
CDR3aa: CASSLALGRQGGSTDTQYF
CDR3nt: TGTGCCAGCAGCTTAGCGTTGGGAAGACAGGGGGGTAGCACAGATACGCAGTATTTT

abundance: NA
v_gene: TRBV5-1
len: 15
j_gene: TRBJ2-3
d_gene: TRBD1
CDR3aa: CASSPADRGPDTQYF
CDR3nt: TGCGCCAGCAGCCCGGCGGACAGGGGCCCAGATACGCAGTATTTT

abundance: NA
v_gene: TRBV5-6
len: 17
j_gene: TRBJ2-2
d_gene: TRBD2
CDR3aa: CASSLGLAGGVTGELFF
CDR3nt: TGTGCCAGCAGCTTGGGCCTAGCGGGGGGCGTCACCGGGGAGCTGTTTTTT

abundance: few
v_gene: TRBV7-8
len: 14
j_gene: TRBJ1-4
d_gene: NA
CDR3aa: CASSPQGTNEKLFF
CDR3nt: TGTGCCAGCAGTCCACAGGGTACTAATGAAAAACTGTTTTTT

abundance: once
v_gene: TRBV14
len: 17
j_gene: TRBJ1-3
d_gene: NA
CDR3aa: CASSQDFGTISGNTIYF
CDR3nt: TGTGCCAGCAGCCAAGATTTTGGGACAATCTCTGGAAACACCATATATTTT

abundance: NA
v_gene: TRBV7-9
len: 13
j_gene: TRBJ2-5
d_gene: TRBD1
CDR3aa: CASSRTGLGTQYF
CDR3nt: TGTGCCAGCAGCCGGACAGGGCTAGGGACCCAGTACTTC

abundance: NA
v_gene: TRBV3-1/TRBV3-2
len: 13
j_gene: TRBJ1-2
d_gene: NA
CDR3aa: CASSPRQPYGYTF
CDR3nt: TGTGCCAGCAGCCCGAGGCAACCCTATGGCTACACCTTC

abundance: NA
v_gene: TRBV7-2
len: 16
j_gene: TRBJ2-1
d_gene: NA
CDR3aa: CASSLAGRLSYNEQFF
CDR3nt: TGTGCCAGCAGCTTAGCGGGGCGACTGTCCTACAATGAGCAGTTCTTC

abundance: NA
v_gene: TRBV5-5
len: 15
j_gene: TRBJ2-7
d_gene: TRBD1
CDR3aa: CASSTGQGRAYEQYF
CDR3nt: TGTGCCAGCAGCACGGGACAGGGGAGGGCCTACGAGCAGTACTTC

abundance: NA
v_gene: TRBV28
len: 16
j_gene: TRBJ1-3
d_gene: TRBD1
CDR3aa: CASSFGTGSSGNTIYF
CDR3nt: TGTGCCAGCAGTTTTGGGACAGGGAGCTCTGGAAACACCATATATTTT

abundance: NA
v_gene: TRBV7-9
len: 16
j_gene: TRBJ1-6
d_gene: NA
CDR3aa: CASSRQLNSYNSPLHF
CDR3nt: TGTGCCAGCAGCCGACAGCTCAACTCCTATAATTCACCCCTCCACTTT

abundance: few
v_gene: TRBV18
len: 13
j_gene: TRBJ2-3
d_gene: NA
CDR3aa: CASSTTEKDTQYF
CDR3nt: TGTGCCAGCTCAACGACAGAGAAAGATACGCAGTATTTT

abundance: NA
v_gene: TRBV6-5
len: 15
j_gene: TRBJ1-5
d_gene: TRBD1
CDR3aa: CASSRTGTSNQPQHF
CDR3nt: TGTGCCAGCAGTCGGACAGGGACTAGCAATCAGCCCCAGCATTTT

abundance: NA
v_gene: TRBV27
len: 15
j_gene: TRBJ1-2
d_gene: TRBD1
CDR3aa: CASSFLGTGSDGYTF
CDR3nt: TGTGCCAGCAGTTTCCTAGGGACAGGGTCTGACGGCTACACCTTC

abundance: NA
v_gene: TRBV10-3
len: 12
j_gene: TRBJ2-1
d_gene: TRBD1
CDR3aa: CAISLTGDEQFF
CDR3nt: TGTGCCATCAGTTTGACAGGGGATGAGCAGTTCTTC

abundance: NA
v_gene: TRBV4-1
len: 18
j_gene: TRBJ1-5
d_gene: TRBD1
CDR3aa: CASSPRPPGQGLDQPQHF
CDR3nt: TGCGCCAGCAGCCCTAGACCCCCGGGACAGGGGCTCGACCAGCCCCAGCATTTT

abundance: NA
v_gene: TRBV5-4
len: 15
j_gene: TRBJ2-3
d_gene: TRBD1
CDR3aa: CASSSRDRRTDTQYF
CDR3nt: TGTGCCAGCAGCAGCCGGGACAGGCGCACAGATACGCAGTATTTT